This is a list of T cell receptor beta chains from one sample in a study of blood T cell repertoires in COVID-19. Measured with immunoSEQ multiplex PCR; TCRdb has only the in-frame clones, and not every one. The repertoire holds 200,000 to 250,000 clones, 86% seen once, with 9.5% to 13% in the top ten. The specimen was peripheral blood. The source of these receptors is a woman aged 45-60 years with COVID-19, enrolled during active disease. Both conserved end residues are part of each CDR3. A D gene is named only where the DNA matches it firmly. Clone size is shown for a subset of rows, as once, few, many or a class of expanded clone.

>TRBD1|TRBV11-3|NA|TRBJ2-7
TGTGCCAGCAGCTCCGGACAGGATACCTACGAGCAGTACTTC
CASSSGQDTYEQYF
>TRBD1|TRBV7-2|NA|TRBJ1-5
TGTGCCAGCAGCTCGGGACAGGGGATTTCGGGCAATCAGCCCCAGCATTTT
CASSSGQGISGNQPQHF
>TRBD1|TRBV3-1/TRBV3-2|NA|TRBJ1-1
TGTGCCAGCAGCCATCGTGGGACAGCGAACACTGAAGCTTTCTTT
CASSHRGTANTEAFF
>NA|TRBV10-1|NA|TRBJ1-2
TGCGCCAGCAGTGAGTCGGGGGCGCGGGGCTACACCTTC
CASSESGARGYTF
>TRBD2|TRBV5-1|NA|TRBJ2-5
TGCGCCAGCAATCGAGCGGGGAGGTCAGAGACCCAGTACTTC
CASNRAGRSETQYF
>TRBD2|TRBV7-6|NA|TRBJ2-5
TGTGCCAGCAGCTCGTCTAGCGGGGGGGCGAGTGAGACCCAGTACTTC
CASSSSSGGASETQYF
>TRBD2|TRBV29-1|NA|TRBJ2-3
TGCAGCGTGGGGACTAGCGGGGGCACAGATACGCAGTATTTT
CSVGTSGGTDTQYF
>NA|TRBV11-3|NA|TRBJ1-1
TGTGCCAGTAGAACAGGGCCGGTAGGCACTGAAGCTTTCTTT
CASRTGPVGTEAFF
>NA|TRBV10-2|NA|TRBJ1-1
TGCGCCAGCAGGTCACAGGCTACGGGCACTGAAGCTTTCTTT
CASRSQATGTEAFF
>NA|TRBV20-1|NA|TRBJ2-1
TGCAGTGCTAGTAGGGGGTCTGAGCAGTTCTTC
CSASRGSEQFF
>NA|TRBV11-3|NA|TRBJ1-1
TGTGCCAGCAGCTCCCGACTGGACACTGAAGCTTTCTTT
CASSSRLDTEAFF
>TRBD2|TRBV7-3|NA|TRBJ2-3
TGTGCCAGCAGCTCAGCGGGGGGGCATGATACGCAGTATTTT
CASSSAGGHDTQYF
>TRBD2|TRBV6-5|NA|TRBJ2-5
TGTGCCAGCAGCGTTAGCGGGGCGTTCCAAGAGACCCAGTACTTC
CASSVSGAFQETQYF
>NA|TRBV9|NA|TRBJ1-2
TGTGCCAGCAGCGTAGACGGCAGCGTCTATGGCTACACCTTC
CASSVDGSVYGYTF
>NA|TRBV28|NA|TRBJ2-1
TGTGCCAGCCCCCCCCCGGGGTTGGGGGGCAATGAGCAGTTCTTC
CASPPPGLGGNEQFF
>NA|TRBV29-1|NA|TRBJ1-2
TGCAGCGCCCAACCAAGGGGCTATGGCTACACCTTC
CSAQPRGYGYTF
>TRBD1|TRBV7-2|NA|TRBJ1-1
TGTGCCAGCAGCGCGGGACAGATGAACACTGAAGCTTTCTTT
CASSAGQMNTEAFF
>NA|TRBV20-1|NA|TRBJ1-6
TGCAGTGCTAGTTTAACAGGGACCTCATATAATTCACCCCTCCACTTT
CSASLTGTSYNSPLHF
>NA|TRBV6-4|NA|TRBJ2-2
TGTGCCAGCAGTGTCGAGAAGAACACCGGGGAGCTGTTTTTT
CASSVEKNTGELFF
>TRBD1|TRBV30|NA|TRBJ1-6
TGTGCCTCGGACCCGGGACAGCCAAATTCACCCCTCCACTTT
CASDPGQPNSPLHF
>NA|TRBV7-2|NA|TRBJ2-1
TGTGCCAGCAGCTTAGCTCAGGGGAATGAGCAGTTCTTC
CASSLAQGNEQFF
>NA|TRBV9|NA|TRBJ1-5
TGTGCCAGCAGCGTAGGAGGTTCTAATCAGCCCCAGCATTTT
CASSVGGSNQPQHF
>TRBD1|TRBV2|few|TRBJ1-4
TGTGCCAGCAGTTCGAATCGGGACAGGGGAGAAAAACTGTTTTTT
CASSSNRDRGEKLFF
>NA|TRBV7-8|few|TRBJ1-5
TGTGCCAGCAGCCCTAGTTATAGCAATCAGCCCCAGCATTTT
CASSPSYSNQPQHF
>NA|TRBV6-1|NA|TRBJ1-6
TGTGCCAGCAGTGAATGGCAGGTCGGTAATTCACCCCTCCACTTT
CASSEWQVGNSPLHF
>TRBD1|TRBV15|NA|TRBJ2-4
TGTGCCACCAGTCAACAGGGGGCTGCCAAAAACATTCAGTACTTC
CATSQQGAAKNIQYF
>NA|TRBV14|NA|TRBJ1-2
TGTGCCAGCAGCCAATTGCTAGGTAGGCCTAACTATGGCTACACCTTC
CASSQLLGRPNYGYTF
>TRBD1|TRBV19|NA|TRBJ1-2
TGTGCCAGTAGTGGGCAGGGGGACTATGGCTACACCTTC
CASSGQGDYGYTF
>TRBD1|TRBV19|NA|TRBJ1-2
TGTGCCAGTAGTATTCTGACAGGGACAGGGAAGGGCTACACCTTC
CASSILTGTGKGYTF
>TRBD2|TRBV28|NA|TRBJ2-2
TGTGCCAGCAGTCATCTAGCGGTCAACACCGGGGAGCTGTTTTTT
CASSHLAVNTGELFF
>NA|TRBV7-2|NA|TRBJ2-5
TGTGCCAGCAGCTTCGAGACTGGGAGTCGAGAGACCCAGTACTTC
CASSFETGSRETQYF
>NA|TRBV11-3|once|TRBJ2-1
TGTGCCAGCAGCTGGGAGTATGAGCAGTTCTTC
CASSWEYEQFF
>NA|TRBV6-4|NA|TRBJ1-1
TGTGCCAGCAGTCTAGACTCTGGTTGGACTGAAGCTTTCTTT
CASSLDSGWTEAFF
>TRBD2|TRBV4-1|NA|TRBJ2-1
TGCGCCAGCGTCGCCAGCGGGGGCCGATACAATGAGCAGTTCTTC
CASVASGGRYNEQFF
>TRBD2|TRBV7-3|once|TRBJ2-1
TGTGCCAGCAGCTCCCAGGGTGGTAGCGGGGGGAGGATAGGAAATGAGCAGTTCTTC
CASSSQGGSGGRIGNEQFF
>NA|TRBV10-2|NA|TRBJ2-1
TGCGCCAGCAGTGAAATAAAGGGGGAGCAGTTCTTC
CASSEIKGEQFF
>NA|TRBV7-9|NA|TRBJ1-5
TGTGCCAGCAGCTCCGGGGCGGGAAATCAGCCCCAGCATTTT
CASSSGAGNQPQHF
>TRBD1|TRBV30|NA|TRBJ1-4
TGTGCCTCGGGACAGCCTAATGAAAAACTGTTTTTT
CASGQPNEKLFF
>TRBD1|TRBV7-9|many|TRBJ1-1
TGTGCCAGCATCGTACAGGGGGCAATTACTGAAGCTTTCTTT
CASIVQGAITEAFF
>TRBD1|TRBV12-5|NA|TRBJ1-5
TGTGCTAGTGGCCAGACAGGGGGACAGCCCCAGCATTTT
CASGQTGGQPQHF
>NA|TRBV7-9|few|TRBJ1-2
TGTGCCAGCACCTTTACTGCGGGGTTCGGTGGCTACACCTTC
CASTFTAGFGGYTF
>NA|TRBV6-1|NA|TRBJ2-1
TGTGCCAGCAGTGAACGTCGGGGTAAGCACAATGAGCAGTTCTTC
CASSERRGKHNEQFF
>NA|TRBV30|few|TRBJ1-1
TGTGCCTGGAGTAGTTGGGCGAACACTGAAGCTTTCTTT
CAWSSWANTEAFF
>NA|TRBV2|NA|TRBJ2-6
TGTGCCAGCAGTGAAGAGCAGGCTGGGGCCAACGTCCTGACTTTC
CASSEEQAGANVLTF
>NA|TRBV4-3|NA|TRBJ1-2
TGCGCCAGCAGCCAAGAAGACGGGAACTATGGCTACACCTTC
CASSQEDGNYGYTF
>NA|TRBV24-1|NA|TRBJ2-6
TGTGCCACCAGTGATTACGGGGCTGGGGGCCCTGGGGCCAACGTCCTGACTTTC
CATSDYGAGGPGANVLTF